This T cell receptor (beta chain) emerged from a study of blood T cell repertoires in COVID-19. Study information: Nucleic acid was either cDNA or gDNA, and it came from T cells, B-cell-depleted T cells, or PBMCs.

TCRdb's copy holds only in-frame clones and misses some; the assay was immunoSEQ multiplex PCR. This sample has 120,000 to 150,000 clones, with approximately 90% found just once. The V and J ends lost 5 bases and 6 bases, in that order; junction bases with no gene match: 4. Germline V lookup: CDR1 LGHDT, CDR2 YNNKEL (reference sequence). The CDR3 has 14 residues. This receptor was taken from a woman aged 40 to 50 with acute or convalescent COVID-19. The chain carries TRBV3-1 (or the pseudogene TRBV3-2) and TRBJ1-6, with 7 bases aligning to TRBD1. Sequencing used peripheral blood. CDR3 bases: TGTGCCAGCAGCGACGACAGGGCTAATTCACCCCTCCACTTT. It codes for CASSDDRANSPLHF.